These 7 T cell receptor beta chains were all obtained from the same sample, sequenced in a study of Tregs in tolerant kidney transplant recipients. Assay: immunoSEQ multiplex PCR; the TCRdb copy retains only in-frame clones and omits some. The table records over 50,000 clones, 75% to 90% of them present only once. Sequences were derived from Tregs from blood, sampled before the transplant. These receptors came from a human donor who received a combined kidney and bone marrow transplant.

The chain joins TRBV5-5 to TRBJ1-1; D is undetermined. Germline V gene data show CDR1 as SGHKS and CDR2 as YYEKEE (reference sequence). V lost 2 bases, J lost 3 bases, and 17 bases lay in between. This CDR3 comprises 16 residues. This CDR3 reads CASSFRTGSGDTEAFF. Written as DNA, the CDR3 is TGTGCCAGCAGCTTTCGGACCGGGTCCGGGGACACTGAAGCTTTCTTT.

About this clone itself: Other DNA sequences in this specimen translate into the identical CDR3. CDR3 sequence: CASSPRRATGELFF. CDR3 in DNA: TGTGCCAGCAGCCCGCGCCGAGCCACTGGGGAGCTGTTTTTT. The chain couples TRBV7-9 to TRBJ2-2, with D unclear. CDR3 length: 14 residues. The V gene lost 5 bases and the J gene lost 8 bases, with 15 bases spanning the gap. Germline values: CDR1 SEHNR, CDR2 FQNEAQ (reference sequence).

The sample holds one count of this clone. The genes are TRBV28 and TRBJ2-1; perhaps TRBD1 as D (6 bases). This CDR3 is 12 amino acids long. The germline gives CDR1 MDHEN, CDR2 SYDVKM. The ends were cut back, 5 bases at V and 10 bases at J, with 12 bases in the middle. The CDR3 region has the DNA TGTGCCAGCAGTAACAGGGTATCCGAGCAGTTCTTC. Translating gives CASSNRVSEQFF.

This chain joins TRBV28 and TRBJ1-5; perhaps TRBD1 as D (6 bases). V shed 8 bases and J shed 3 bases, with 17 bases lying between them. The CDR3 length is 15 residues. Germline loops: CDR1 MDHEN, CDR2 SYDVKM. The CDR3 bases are TGTGCCAGCGCTCTTTGGGGACAAATCAATCAGCCCCAGCATTTT. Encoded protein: CASALWGQINQPQHF.

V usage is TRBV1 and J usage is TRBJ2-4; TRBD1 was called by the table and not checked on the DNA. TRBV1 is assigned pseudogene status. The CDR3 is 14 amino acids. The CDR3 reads CTSRDRLLWNIQYF. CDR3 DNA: TGCACCAGCAGGGACAGGTTACTTTGGAACATTCAGTACTTC.

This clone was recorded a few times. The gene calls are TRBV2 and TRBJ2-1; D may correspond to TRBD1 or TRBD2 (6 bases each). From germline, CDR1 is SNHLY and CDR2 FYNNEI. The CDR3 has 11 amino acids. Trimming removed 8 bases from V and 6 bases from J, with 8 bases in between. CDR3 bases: TGTGCCAGCGGGGGGCTCAATGAGCAGTTCTTC. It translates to CASGGLNEQFF.

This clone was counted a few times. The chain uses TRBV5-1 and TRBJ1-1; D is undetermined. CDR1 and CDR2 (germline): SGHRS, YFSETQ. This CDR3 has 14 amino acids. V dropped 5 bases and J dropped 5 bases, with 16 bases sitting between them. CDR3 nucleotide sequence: TGCGCCAGCAGTTCTTTCGGGGAGTGGACTGAAGCTTTCTTT. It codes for CASSSFGEWTEAFF. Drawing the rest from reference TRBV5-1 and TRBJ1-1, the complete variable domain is KAGVTQTPRYLIKTRGQQVTLSCSPISGHRSVSWYQQTPGQGLQFLFEYFSETQRNKGNFPGRFSGRQFSNSRSEMNVSTLELGDSALYLCASSSFGEWTEAFFGQGTRLTVV.